This TCR beta chain was observed in a study of blood T cell repertoires in COVID-19. Study-wide background: Donors in the United States, Italy and Spain gave samples during acute or convalescent COVID-19. PBMCs, B-cell-depleted T cells, or T cells were the source of the cDNA or gDNA that made up the material.

The CDR3 consists of 14 residues. The V end was cut by 3 bases, the J end by 8 bases, with 11 bases between. Germline CDR1 reads LGHDT; CDR2 reads YNNKEL (reference sequence). Original handling: From reference gene primer amplification, estimates of nucleated cell counts were derived. Method: immunoSEQ multiplex PCR; TCRdb's copy keeps in-frame clones and lacks some. Clone size and the V and J calls come from that table; the DNA yielded D and trimming. The sample lists tens of thousands of clones, about 90% occurring once. The sequence derives from a man older than 75 with acute or convalescent COVID-19. The sample was peripheral blood. The chain combines TRBV3-1 (or the pseudogene TRBV3-2) with TRBJ1-6; tentatively, D is TRBD1 (6 bases). The CDR3 sequence is CASSQNRADSPLHF. The DNA of the CDR3 is TGTGCCAGCAGCCAGAACAGGGCGGATTCACCCCTCCACTTT.